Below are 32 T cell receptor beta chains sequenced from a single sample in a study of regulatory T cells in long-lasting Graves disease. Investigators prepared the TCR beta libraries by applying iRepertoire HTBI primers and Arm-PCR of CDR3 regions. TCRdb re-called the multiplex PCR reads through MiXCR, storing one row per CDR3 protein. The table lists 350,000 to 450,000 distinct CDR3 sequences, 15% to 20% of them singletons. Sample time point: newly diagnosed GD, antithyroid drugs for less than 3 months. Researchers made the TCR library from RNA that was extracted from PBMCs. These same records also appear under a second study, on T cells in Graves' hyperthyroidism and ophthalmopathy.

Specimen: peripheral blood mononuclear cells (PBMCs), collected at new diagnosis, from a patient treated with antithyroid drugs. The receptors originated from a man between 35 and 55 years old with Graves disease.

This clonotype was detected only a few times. The CDR3: CASSPSLMDEQFF. Here the CDR3 DNA reads TGTGCCAGCAGCCCTTCTTTGATGGATGAGCAGTTCTTC. The chain links TRBV7-9 to TRBJ2-1; D gene unclear. The CDR3 has 13 residues. Germline CDR1 is SEHNR and CDR2 is FQNEAQ (reference sequence). The V end lost 5 bases, the J end lost 8 bases, and 13 bases lay between the germline ends.

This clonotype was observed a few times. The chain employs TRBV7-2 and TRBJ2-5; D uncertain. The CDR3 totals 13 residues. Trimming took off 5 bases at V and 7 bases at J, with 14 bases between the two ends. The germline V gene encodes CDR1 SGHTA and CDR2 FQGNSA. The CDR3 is CASSIVQTGTQYF. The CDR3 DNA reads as TGTGCCAGCAGCATCGTCCAGACGGGGACCCAGTACTTC.

CDR3 in amino acids: CASSYKYEQYF. CDR3 nucleotide sequence: TGTGCCAGCAGTTATAAGTACGAGCAGTACTTC. J is TRBJ2-7 and V is TRBV6-2 or TRBV6-3; D remains ambiguous. The V gene's germline CDR1 is MNHEY and CDR2 SVGEGT. The CDR3 covers 11 residues. Trimming removed 3 bases from V and 4 bases from J, with 4 bases in between.

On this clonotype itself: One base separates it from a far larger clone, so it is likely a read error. CDR3 bases: TGTGCCAGCAGTGAAGTGCCTAGCGGGTACAATGGGCAGTTCTTC. As protein: CASSEVPSGYNGQFF. This chain connects TRBV6-4 to TRBJ2-1; TRBD2 matches at 8 bases. CDR1 is MRHNA and CDR2 is SNTAGT in the germline V gene. The CDR3 is 15 amino acids.

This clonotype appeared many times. The CDR3 sequence: CAIGLQEGHTDTQYF. The CDR3 DNA is TGTGCCATCGGACTACAGGAGGGTCACACAGATACGCAGTATTTT. This sequence joins TRBV10-3 and TRBJ2-3; TRBD2 might be the D (6 bases). Germline assignment: CDR1 ENHRY and CDR2 SYGVKD. The CDR3 extends over 15 amino acids. Between the trimmed V and J ends, which lost 8 bases and 2 bases, there was a span of 17 bases.

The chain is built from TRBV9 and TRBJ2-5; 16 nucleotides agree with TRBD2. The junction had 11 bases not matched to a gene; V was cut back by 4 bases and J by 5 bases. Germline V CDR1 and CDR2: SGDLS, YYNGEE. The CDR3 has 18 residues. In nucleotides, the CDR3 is TGTGCCAGCAGCCCCGGGACTAGCGGGGGGGCGGGTCAGGAGACCCAGTACTTC. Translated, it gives CASSPGTSGGAGQETQYF.

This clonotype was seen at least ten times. The CDR3 sequence: CASSLPPGQSYNEQFF. CDR3 in DNA: TGCGCCAGCAGCCTACCACCGGGACAGAGCTACAATGAGCAGTTCTTC. The J gene is TRBJ2-1, the V gene TRBV5-1; the match to TRBD1 covers 7 bases. Trimming took 4 bases from V and 3 from J; bases not matched to a gene: 10. CDR3 size: 16 residues. Per the germline V gene, CDR1 is SGHRS and CDR2 is YFSETQ.

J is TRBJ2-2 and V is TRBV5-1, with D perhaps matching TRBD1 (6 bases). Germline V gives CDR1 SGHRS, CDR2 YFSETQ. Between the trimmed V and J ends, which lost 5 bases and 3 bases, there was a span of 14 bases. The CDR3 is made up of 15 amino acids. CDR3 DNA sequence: TGCGCCAGCAGTAGCTTGGGGGCGGACACCGGGGAGCTGTTTTTT. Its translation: CASSSLGADTGELFF. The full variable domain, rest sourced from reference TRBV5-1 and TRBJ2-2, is KAGVTQTPRYLIKTRGQQVTLSCSPISGHRSVSWYQQTPGQGLQFLFEYFSETQRNKGNFPGRFSGRQFSNSRSEMNVSTLELGDSALYLCASSSLGADTGELFFGEGSRLTVL.

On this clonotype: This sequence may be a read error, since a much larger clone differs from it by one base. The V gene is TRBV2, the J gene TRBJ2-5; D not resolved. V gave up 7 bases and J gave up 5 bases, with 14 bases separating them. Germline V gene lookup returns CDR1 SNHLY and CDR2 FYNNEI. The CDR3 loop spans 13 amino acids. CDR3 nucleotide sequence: TGTGCCAGCAACGGGCGGAGCCGGGAGACCCAGTACTTC. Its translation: CASNGRSRETQYF.

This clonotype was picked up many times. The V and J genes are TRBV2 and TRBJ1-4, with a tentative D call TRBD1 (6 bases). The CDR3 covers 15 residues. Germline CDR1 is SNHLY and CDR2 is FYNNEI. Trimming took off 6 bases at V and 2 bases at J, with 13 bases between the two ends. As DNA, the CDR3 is TGTGCCAGCAGACAAACAGGGTCGACTAATGAAAAACTGTTTTTT. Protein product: CASRQTGSTNEKLFF. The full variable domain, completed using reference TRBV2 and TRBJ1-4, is EPEVTQTPSHQVTQMGQEVILRCVPISNHLYFYWYRQILGQKVEFLVSFYNNEISEKSEIFDDQFSVERPDGSNFTLKIRSTKLEDSAMYFCASRQTGSTNEKLFFGSGTQLSVL.

The CDR3 here is CSAVHPSTDTQYF. CDR3 coding DNA: TGCAGTGCTGTACACCCGTCCACAGATACGCAGTATTTT. The chain combines TRBV20-1 with TRBJ2-3; D remains unclear. This CDR3 spans 13 amino acids. Germline V gene lookup returns CDR1 DFQATT and CDR2 SNEGSKA (reference sequence). Trimming left V 5 bases short and J 2 bases short, with 11 bases between.

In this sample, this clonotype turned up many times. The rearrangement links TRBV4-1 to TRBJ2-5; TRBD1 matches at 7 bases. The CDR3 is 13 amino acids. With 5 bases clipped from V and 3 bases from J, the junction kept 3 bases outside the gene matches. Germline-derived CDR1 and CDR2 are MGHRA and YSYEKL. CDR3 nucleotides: TGCGCCAGCAGCGAGCAGGGGGAAGAGACCCAGTACTTC. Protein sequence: CASSEQGEETQYF.

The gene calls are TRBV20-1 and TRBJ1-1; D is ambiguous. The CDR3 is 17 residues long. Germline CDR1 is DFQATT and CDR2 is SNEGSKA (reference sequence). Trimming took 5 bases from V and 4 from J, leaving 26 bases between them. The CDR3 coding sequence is TGCAGTGCTGGCCTCCGGACCAGCCCCCTTCAGGCCACTGAAGCTTTCTTT. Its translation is CSAGLRTSPLQATEAFF.

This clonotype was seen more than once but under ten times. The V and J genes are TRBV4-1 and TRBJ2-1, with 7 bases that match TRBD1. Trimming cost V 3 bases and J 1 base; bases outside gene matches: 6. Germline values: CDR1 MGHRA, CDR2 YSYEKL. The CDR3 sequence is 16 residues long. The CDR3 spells CASSHYATGSYNEQFF. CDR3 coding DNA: TGCGCCAGCAGCCATTACGCGACAGGGTCCTACAATGAGCAGTTCTTC.

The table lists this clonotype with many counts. The CDR3 protein is CASSPSGYGYTF. DNA for the CDR3: TGTGCCAGCAGCCCTTCCGGCTATGGCTACACCTTC. This chain uses TRBV9 with TRBJ1-2, with D uncertain. With 4 bases removed from V and 4 bases from J, the gap between germline ends came to 8 bases. The germline gives CDR1 SGDLS, CDR2 YYNGEE. This CDR3 contains 12 residues.

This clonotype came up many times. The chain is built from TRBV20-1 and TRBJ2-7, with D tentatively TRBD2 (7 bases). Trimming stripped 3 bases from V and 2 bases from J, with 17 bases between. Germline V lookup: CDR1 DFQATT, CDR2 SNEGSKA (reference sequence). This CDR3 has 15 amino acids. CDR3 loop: CSARGGRDITYEQYF. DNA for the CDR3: TGCAGTGCTAGGGGGGGGCGGGACATTACCTACGAGCAGTACTTC.

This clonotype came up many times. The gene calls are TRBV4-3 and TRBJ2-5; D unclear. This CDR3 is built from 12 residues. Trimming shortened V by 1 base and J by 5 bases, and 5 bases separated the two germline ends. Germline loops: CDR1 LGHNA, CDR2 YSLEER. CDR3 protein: CASSQGVETQYF. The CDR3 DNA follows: TGCGCCAGCAGCCAAGGTGTGGAGACCCAGTACTTC.

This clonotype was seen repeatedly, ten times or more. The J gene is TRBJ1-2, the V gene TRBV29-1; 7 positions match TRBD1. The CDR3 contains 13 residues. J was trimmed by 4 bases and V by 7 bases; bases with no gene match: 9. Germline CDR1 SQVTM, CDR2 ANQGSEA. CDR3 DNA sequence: TGCAGCGCCCAGCCGACAGGGATCTATGGCTACACCTTC. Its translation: CSAQPTGIYGYTF.

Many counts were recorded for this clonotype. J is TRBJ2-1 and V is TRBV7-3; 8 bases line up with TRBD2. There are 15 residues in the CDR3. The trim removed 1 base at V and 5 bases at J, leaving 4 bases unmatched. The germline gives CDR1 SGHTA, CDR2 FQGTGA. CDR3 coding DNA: TGTGCCAGCAGCTTAAACCCAGCGGGGGACAATGAGCAGTTCTTC. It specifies CASSLNPAGDNEQFF. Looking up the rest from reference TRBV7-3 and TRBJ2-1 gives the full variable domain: GAGVSQTPSNKVTEKGKYVELRCDPISGHTALYWYRQSLGQGPEFLIYFQGTGAADDSGLPNDRFFAVRPEGSVSTLKIQRTERGDSAVYLCASSLNPAGDNEQFFGPGTRLTVL.

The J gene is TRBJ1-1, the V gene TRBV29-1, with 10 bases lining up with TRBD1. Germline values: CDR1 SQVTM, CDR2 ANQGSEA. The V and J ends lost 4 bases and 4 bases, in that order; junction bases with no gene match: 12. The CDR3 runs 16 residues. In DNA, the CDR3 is TGCAGCGTTGCTCCCACCGCCGGGACAGGGGCCACTGAAGCTTTCTTT. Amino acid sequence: CSVAPTAGTGATEAFF.

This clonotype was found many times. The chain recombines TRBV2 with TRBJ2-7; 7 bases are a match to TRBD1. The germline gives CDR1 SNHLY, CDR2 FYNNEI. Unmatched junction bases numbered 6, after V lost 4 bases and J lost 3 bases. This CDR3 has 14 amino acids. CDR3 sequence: CASSAGTDYYEQYF. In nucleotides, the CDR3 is TGTGCCAGCAGTGCCGGGACAGATTACTACGAGCAGTACTTC.

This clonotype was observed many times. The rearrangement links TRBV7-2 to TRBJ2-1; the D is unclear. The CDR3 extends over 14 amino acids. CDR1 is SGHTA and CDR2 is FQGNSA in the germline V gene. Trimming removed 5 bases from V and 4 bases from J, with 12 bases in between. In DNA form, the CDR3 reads TGTGCCAGCAGCGCCAGCCACGGATACAATGAGCAGTTCTTC. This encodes CASSASHGYNEQFF.

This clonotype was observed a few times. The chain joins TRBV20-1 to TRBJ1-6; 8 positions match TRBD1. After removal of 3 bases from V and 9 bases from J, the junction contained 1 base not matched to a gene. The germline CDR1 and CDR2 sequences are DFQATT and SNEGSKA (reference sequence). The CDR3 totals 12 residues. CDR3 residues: CSARTGASPLHF. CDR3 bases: TGCAGTGCTAGGACAGGGGCTTCACCCCTCCACTTT.

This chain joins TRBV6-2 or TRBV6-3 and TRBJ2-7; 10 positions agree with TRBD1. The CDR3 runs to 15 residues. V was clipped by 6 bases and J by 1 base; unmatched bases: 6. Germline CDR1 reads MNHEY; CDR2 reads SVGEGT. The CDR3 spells CASRARDRGSYEQYF. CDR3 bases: TGTGCCAGCAGAGCCCGGGACAGGGGTTCCTACGAGCAGTACTTC.

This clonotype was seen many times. The CDR3 reads CASSGNVNTEAFF. In DNA form, the CDR3 reads TGCGCCAGCAGTGGCAACGTGAACACTGAAGCTTTCTTT. The chain combines TRBV10-2 with TRBJ1-1; D gene unclear. The CDR3 sequence is 13 residues long. The germline V gene has CDR1 WSHSY and CDR2 SAAADI. V was cut by 4 bases and J by 0 bases, with 6 bases left in between.

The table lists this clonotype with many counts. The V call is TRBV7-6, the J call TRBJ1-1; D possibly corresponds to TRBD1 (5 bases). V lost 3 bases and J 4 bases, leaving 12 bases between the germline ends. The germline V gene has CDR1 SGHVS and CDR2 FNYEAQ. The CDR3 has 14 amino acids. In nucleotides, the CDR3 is TGTGCCAGCAGCTTGGGGGGTATGAGCACTGAAGCTTTCTTT. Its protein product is CASSLGGMSTEAFF.

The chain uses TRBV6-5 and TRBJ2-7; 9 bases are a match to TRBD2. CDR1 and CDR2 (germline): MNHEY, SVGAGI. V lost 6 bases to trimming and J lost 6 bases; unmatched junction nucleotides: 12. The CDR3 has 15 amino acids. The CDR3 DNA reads TGTGCCAGCAGAACCCCCGGGACTAGCTATTCCGAGCAGTACTTC. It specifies CASRTPGTSYSEQYF.

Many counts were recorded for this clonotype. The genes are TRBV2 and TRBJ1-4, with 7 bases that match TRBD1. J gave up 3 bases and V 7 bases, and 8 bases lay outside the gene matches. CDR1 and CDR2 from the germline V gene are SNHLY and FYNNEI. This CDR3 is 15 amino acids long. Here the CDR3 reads CASNQGGAANEKLFF. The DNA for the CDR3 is TGTGCCAGCAACCAGGGGGGCGCGGCTAATGAAAAACTGTTTTTT.

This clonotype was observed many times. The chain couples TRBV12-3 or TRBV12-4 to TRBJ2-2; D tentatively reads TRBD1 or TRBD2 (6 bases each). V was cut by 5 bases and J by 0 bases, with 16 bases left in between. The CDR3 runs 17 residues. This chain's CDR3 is CASSPIARGPNTGELFF. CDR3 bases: TGTGCCAGCAGTCCTATCGCCCGGGGGCCGAACACCGGGGAGCTGTTTTTT.

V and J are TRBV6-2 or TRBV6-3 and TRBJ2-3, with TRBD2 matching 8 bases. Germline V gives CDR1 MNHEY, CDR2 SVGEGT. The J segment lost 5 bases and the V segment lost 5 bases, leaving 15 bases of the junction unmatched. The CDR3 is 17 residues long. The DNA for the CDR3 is TGTGCCAGCAGTGGGCGGGAGGCAGTACCTCGGGGAGATACGCAGTATTTT. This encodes CASSGREAVPRGDTQYF.

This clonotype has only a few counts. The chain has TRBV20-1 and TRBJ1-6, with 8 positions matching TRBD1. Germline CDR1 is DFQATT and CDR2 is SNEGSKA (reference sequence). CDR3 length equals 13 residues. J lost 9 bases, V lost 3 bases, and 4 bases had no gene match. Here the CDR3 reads CSASRGPGSPLHF. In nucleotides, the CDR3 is TGCAGTGCTAGCAGGGGGCCGGGTTCACCCCTCCACTTT.

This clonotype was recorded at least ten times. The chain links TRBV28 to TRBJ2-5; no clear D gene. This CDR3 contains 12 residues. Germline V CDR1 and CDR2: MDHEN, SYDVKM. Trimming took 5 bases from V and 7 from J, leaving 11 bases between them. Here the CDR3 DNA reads TGTGCCAGCAGTCCCCGCACTTGGACCCAGTACTTC. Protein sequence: CASSPRTWTQYF.